The 12 T cell receptor beta chains in this list originate from one sample, sequenced in a study of CD8 T cells in acute hepatitis C reinfection. The time point denotes: naive CD8 control sorted from an acute-time-point sample. Sequencing was performed with immunoSEQ multiplex PCR; in TCRdb, only in-frame clones are kept and a portion is missing. Of around 34,000 clones in the sample, 85% to 90% were seen once. Sequenced: naive CD8+ T cells from PBMCs. The source is a man aged 25-40 years with chronic hepatitis C.

This clone has just one count. The chain has TRBV9 and TRBJ2-1; D may be TRBD1 or TRBD2 (5 bases each). V was trimmed by 1 base and J by 10 bases, leaving 18 bases between them. Looked up from germline, CDR1 is SGDLS and CDR2 is YYNGEE. The CDR3 covers 15 residues. The CDR3 region has the DNA TGTGCCAGCAGCGTAAGCGACTATTGGGGCTGGGAGCAGTTCTTC. As protein: CASSVSDYWGWEQFF.

The chain recombines TRBV4-2 with TRBJ2-5; maybe TRBD1 (6 bases). Germline V gene sequence: CDR1 LGHNA, CDR2 YNFKEQ. The CDR3 consists of 18 residues. V was clipped by 1 base and J by 2 bases, with 20 bases between them. In DNA, the CDR3 is TGTGCCAGCAGCCAAGTTTTGGGGGCCGTTTCTCCACAAGAGACCCAGTACTTC. It yields the protein CASSQVLGAVSPQETQYF.

The CDR3 DNA reads TGTGCCAGCAGCACGGGACAACGACAACCCGACAATGAGCAGTTCTTC. It yields the protein CASSTGQRQPDNEQFF. The chain is built from TRBV11-3 and TRBJ2-1; weak D call: TRBD1 (6 bases). Germline V gives CDR1 SGHNT, CDR2 YENEEA. CDR3 length: 16 residues. V lost 5 bases to trimming and J lost 5 bases, with 19 bases between them.

The chain joins TRBV9 to TRBJ2-5, with a weak D call TRBD1 (5 bases). The germline gives CDR1 SGDLS, CDR2 YYNGEE. The CDR3 consists of 13 residues. V was trimmed by 2 bases and J by 1 base, leaving 6 bases between them. The CDR3: CASSVGAQETQYF. CDR3 DNA sequence: TGTGCCAGCAGCGTTGGGGCCCAAGAGACCCAGTACTTC.

This clone was counted once. The genes are TRBV2 and TRBJ2-7; D may be TRBD1 (5 bases). The germline V gene encodes CDR1 SNHLY and CDR2 FYNNEI. The CDR3 contains 14 residues. The V gene lost 0 bases and the J gene lost 1 base, with 7 bases spanning the gap. CDR3 protein: CASSEAQGSYEQYF. In DNA form, the CDR3 reads TGTGCCAGCAGTGAAGCCCAGGGTTCCTACGAGCAGTACTTC.

V is TRBV9 and J is TRBJ2-1; either TRBD1 or TRBD2 may supply D (5 bases each). The V end was cut by 1 base, the J end by 4 bases, with 9 bases between. The CDR3 is made up of 14 amino acids. Germline assignment: CDR1 SGDLS and CDR2 YYNGEE. This chain's CDR3 is CASSVLGEYNEQFF. Here the CDR3 DNA reads TGTGCCAGCAGCGTACTGGGGGAGTACAATGAGCAGTTCTTC.

The V call is TRBV6-1, the J call TRBJ1-5, with D unclear. CDR1 and CDR2 (germline): MNHNS, SASEGT. This CDR3 has 14 residues. Trimming shortened V by 3 bases and J by 9 bases, and 15 bases separated the two germline ends. The CDR3 coding sequence is TGTGCCAGCAGTGACAGTTTAGGTATATGGCCCCAGCATTTT. This codes for CASSDSLGIWPQHF.

DNA for the CDR3: TGTGCCAGCAGCGTAGTGGACAGGGCGGTAGATACGCAGTATTTT. Its protein is CASSVVDRAVDTQYF. The chain uses TRBV9 and TRBJ2-3, with TRBD1 identical over 8 bases. Germline CDR1 SGDLS, CDR2 YYNGEE. With V trimmed by 0 bases and J by 5 bases, 5 bases remained unmatched. The CDR3 has 15 amino acids.

V and J are TRBV2 and TRBJ1-1, with 8 bases lining up with TRBD1. The CDR3 totals 14 residues. J lost 5 bases, V lost 7 bases, and 9 bases had no gene match. Germline V CDR1 and CDR2: SNHLY, FYNNEI. The CDR3 DNA reads as TGTGCCAGCACCTCGACAGGGGAGATAACTGAAGCTTTCTTT. Protein: CASTSTGEITEAFF.

The gene calls are TRBV5-4 and TRBJ2-7; 9 bases map to TRBD1. The CDR3 is made up of 18 amino acids. J gave up 3 bases and V 4 bases, and 17 bases lay outside the gene matches. Per the germline V gene, CDR1 is SGHNT and CDR2 is YYREEE (reference sequence). DNA of the CDR3: TGTGCCAGCAGCCCTTTGGGGAGGAGGGACAGGGAGGTCTACGAGCAGTACTTC. This encodes CASSPLGRRDREVYEQYF.

The J gene is TRBJ2-1, the V gene TRBV10-3; the match to TRBD2 covers 8 bases. CDR3 size: 17 residues. CDR1 is ENHRY, CDR2 SYGVKD, per germline. The junction had 12 bases not matched to a gene; V was cut back by 0 bases and J by 8 bases. The chain's CDR3 is CAISESHPGGDFDEQFF. The DNA of the CDR3 is TGTGCCATCAGTGAGTCTCACCCGGGAGGGGATTTCGATGAGCAGTTCTTC.

The sample holds one count of this clone. The J gene is TRBJ2-5, the V gene TRBV11-2; TRBD1 agrees at 10 bases. The J call may be in error: the DNA end matches TRBJ2-7 better. The CDR3 length is 14 residues. The germline V gene has CDR1 SGHAT and CDR2 FQNNGV. DNA of the CDR3: TGTGCCAGCAGCTTAGGGGACAGGGGAGACGAGCAGTACTTC. Encoded protein: CASSLGDRGDEQYF.